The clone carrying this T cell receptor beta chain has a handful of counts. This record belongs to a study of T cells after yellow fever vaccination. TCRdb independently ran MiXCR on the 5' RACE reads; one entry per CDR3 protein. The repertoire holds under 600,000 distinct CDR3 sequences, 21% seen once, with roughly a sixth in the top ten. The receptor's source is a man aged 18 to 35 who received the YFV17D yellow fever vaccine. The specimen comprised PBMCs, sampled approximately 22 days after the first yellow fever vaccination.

Here the CDR3 DNA reads TGTGCCAGCAGCTTAGCGCCGAAGGGCCAAGAGACCCAGTACTTC. Amino acids: CASSLAPKGQETQYF. The chain joins TRBV7-9 to TRBJ2-5; D remains unclear. Germline CDR1 SEHNR, CDR2 FQNEAQ (reference sequence). This CDR3 is 15 amino acids long. The germline V and J ends were trimmed by 0 bases and 1 base, with 9 bases remaining between them.